The present T cell receptor (beta chain) was sequenced within a study of regulatory T cells in long-lasting Graves disease. Many counts were recorded for this clonotype. The germline V and J ends were trimmed by 2 bases and 1 base, with 11 bases remaining between them. The CDR3 loop spans 15 amino acids. CDR1 and CDR2 (germline): MNHNS, SASEGT. Time point in this sample: newly diagnosed GD, antithyroid drugs for less than 3 months. The authors made the TCR library using RNA they extracted from PBMCs. CDR3-region Arm-PCR and iRepertoire HTBI primers produced the TCR beta libraries. TCRdb redid the calling of the multiplex PCR reads with MiXCR, one entry per CDR3 protein. The table records over 400,000 distinct CDR3 sequences, approximately 14% of them present only once. This sample also appeared in a second study, on T cells in Graves' hyperthyroidism and ophthalmopathy. From that study: The HTBI primer set was used in a first-round RT-PCR of the TCR CDR3.

This rearrangement joins TRBV6-1 to TRBJ2-5; a weak D match, TRBD1 (6 bases). The material was peripheral blood mononuclear cells (PBMCs), obtained at new diagnosis, from a patient treated with antithyroid drugs. The source is a woman in her fifties or sixties with Graves disease. Written as DNA, the CDR3 is TGTGCCAGCAGTGAAACCGGGACACCCCAAGAGACCCAGTACTTC. It is translated as CASSETGTPQETQYF.